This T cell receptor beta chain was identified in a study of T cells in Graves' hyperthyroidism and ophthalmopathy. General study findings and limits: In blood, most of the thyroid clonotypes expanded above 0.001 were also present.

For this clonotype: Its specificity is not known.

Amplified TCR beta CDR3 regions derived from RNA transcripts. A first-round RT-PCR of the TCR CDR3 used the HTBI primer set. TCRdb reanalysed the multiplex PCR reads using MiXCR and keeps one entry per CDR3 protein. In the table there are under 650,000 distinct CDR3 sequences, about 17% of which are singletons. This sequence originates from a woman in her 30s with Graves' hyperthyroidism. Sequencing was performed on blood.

The DNA for the CDR3 is TGCGCCAGCAGCCCGCGCCCGGGGGTCTCCTACGAGCAGTACTTC. Its protein product is CASSPRPGVSYEQYF. The chain links TRBV4-3 to TRBJ2-7; tentatively, D is TRBD2 (6 bases). Germline-derived CDR1 and CDR2 are LGHNA and YSLEER. V lost 4 bases, J lost 0 bases, and 13 bases lay in between. The CDR3 has 15 residues.